This is a list of T cell receptor beta chains from one sample in a study of T cell repertoires in cytomegalovirus infection. Antigen specificity for these receptors is unknown. TCRdb called the reads again in MiXCR, with one record for every CDR3 protein. The sample comprises about 470,000 distinct CDR3 sequences, more than 40% of which are singletons, and around 45% rests with the top ten. Specimen: cultured PBMCs, collected from culture after CMV antigen stimulation. The receptors here all came from a human donor in good health (CMV status not recorded). Some clones in this sample may be carry-over from other donors' samples. The CDR3 runs from the conserved cysteine through the conserved F or W. The order of the fields is clone size, V gene, J gene, D gene, CDR3 protein, CDR3 DNA. D genes are given only for firm matches. Size is omitted from some rows. Given values are once, few, many or a class for expanded clones.

size: .; V: TRBV5-5; J: TRBJ1-5; D: .; CDR3: CASSLEGGWGQPQHF; DNA: TGTGCCAGCAGCTTGGAGGGGGGGTGGGGTCAGCCCCAGCATTTT
size: .; V: TRBV6-5; J: TRBJ2-7; D: TRBD2; CDR3: CASSYRSQLAGRYEQYF; DNA: TGTGCCAGCAGTTACCGGTCCCAACTAGCGGGCCGCTACGAGCAGTACTTC
size: .; V: TRBV4-3; J: TRBJ1-1; D: .; CDR3: CASARGVGDTEAFF; DNA: TGCGCCAGCGCCAGGGGCGTGGGGGACACTGAAGCTTTCTTT
size: few; V: TRBV7-6; J: TRBJ2-2; D: .; CDR3: CASSLDLPAVTGELFF; DNA: TGTGCCAGCAGCTTAGACCTCCCAGCGGTCACCGGGGAGCTGTTTTTT
size: many; V: TRBV7-6; J: TRBJ2-1; D: .; CDR3: CASSLWDFDEQFF; DNA: TGTGCCAGCAGCCTGTGGGACTTCGATGAGCAGTTCTTC
size: few; V: TRBV9; J: TRBJ2-2; D: .; CDR3: CASSGPYASRATNTGELFF; DNA: TGTGCCAGCAGCGGGCCTTACGCCTCCAGGGCCACGAACACCGGGGAGCTGTTTTTT
size: few; V: TRBV12-3/TRBV12-4; J: TRBJ2-2; D: TRBD2; CDR3: CASSPSSGGENTGELFF; DNA: TGTGCCAGCAGTCCAAGCAGCGGGGGGGAGAACACCGGGGAGCTGTTTTTT
size: .; V: TRBV12-3/TRBV12-4; J: TRBJ1-2; D: TRBD1; CDR3: CASSHTGGAGYGYTF; DNA: TGTGCCAGCAGTCACACAGGGGGAGCAGGGTATGGCTACACCTTC
size: once; V: TRBV6-5; J: TRBJ1-5; D: TRBD1; CDR3: CASRRGDLQPQHF; DNA: TGTGCCAGCCGCAGGGGGGACCTTCAGCCCCAGCATTTT
size: .; V: TRBV12-3/TRBV12-4; J: TRBJ2-3; D: .; CDR3: CASSFAGITDTQYF; DNA: TGTGCCAGCAGTTTTGCAGGGATCACAGATACGCAGTATTTT
size: .; V: TRBV6-5; J: TRBJ2-7; D: TRBD2; CDR3: CASSRGAASGNTYEQYF; DNA: TGTGCCAGCAGCCGCGGCGCGGCTAGCGGGAATACGTACGAGCAGTACTTC
size: once; V: TRBV19; J: TRBJ1-5; D: TRBD1; CDR3: CASSKPQGAGQPQHF; DNA: TGTGCCAGTAGTAAGCCCCAGGGGGCAGGGCAGCCCCAGCATTTT
size: many; V: TRBV7-2; J: TRBJ2-7; D: TRBD2; CDR3: CASSLGEREAREQYF; DNA: TGTGCCAGCAGCTTAGGCGAGCGGGAGGCCCGCGAGCAGTACTTC
size: few; V: TRBV19; J: TRBJ2-3; D: .; CDR3: CATRRQGTDTQYF; DNA: TGTGCCACCCGCCGACAGGGCACAGATACGCAGTATTTT
size: once; V: TRBV6-6; J: TRBJ1-4; D: .; CDR3: CASSTGVGEKLFF; DNA: TGTGCCAGCAGTACCGGGGTAGGGGAAAAACTGTTTTTT
size: .; V: TRBV20-1; J: TRBJ1-4; D: TRBD1; CDR3: CSASTGSPTNEKLFF; DNA: TGCAGTGCCTCGACAGGGAGCCCAACTAATGAAAAACTGTTTTTT
size: .; V: TRBV6-1; J: TRBJ2-7; D: .; CDR3: CASSELQTVGEQYF; DNA: TGTGCCAGCAGTGAACTCCAGACGGTTGGAGAGCAGTACTTC
size: .; V: TRBV6-2/TRBV6-3; J: TRBJ1-1; D: .; CDR3: CASMEMGLNTEAFF; DNA: TGTGCCAGTATGGAGATGGGGCTGAACACTGAAGCTTTCTTT
size: few; V: TRBV7-6; J: TRBJ2-1; D: TRBD2; CDR3: CASSLGPGLAGEQFF; DNA: TGTGCCAGCAGCTTAGGCCCGGGACTAGCGGGAGAGCAGTTCTTC
size: few; V: TRBV28; J: TRBJ1-5; D: TRBD1; CDR3: CASNSPPGRGDQPQHF; DNA: TGTGCCAGCAACTCCCCCCCCGGCAGGGGGGATCAGCCCCAGCATTTT
size: .; V: TRBV12-3/TRBV12-4; J: TRBJ2-6; D: .; CDR3: CASSLEVAGANVLTF; DNA: TGTGCCAGCAGTTTAGAGGTGGCTGGGGCCAACGTCCTGACTTTC
size: .; V: TRBV11-2; J: TRBJ1-6; D: .; CDR3: CASSLAGQPPLHF; DNA: TGTGCCAGCAGCTTAGCCGGACAGCCTCCCCTCCACTTT
size: few; V: TRBV7-2; J: TRBJ2-1; D: .; CDR3: CASSFRTTYNEQFF; DNA: TGTGCCAGCAGCTTCCGGACCACCTACAATGAGCAGTTCTTC
size: .; V: TRBV5-1; J: TRBJ2-7; D: .; CDR3: CASSLDPGGTYEQYF; DNA: TGCGCCAGCAGCTTGGATCCGGGCGGTACCTACGAGCAGTACTTC
size: .; V: TRBV6-6; J: TRBJ2-7; D: TRBD2; CDR3: CASTRLAGSYEQYF; DNA: TGTGCCAGCACGAGGCTAGCGGGGAGCTACGAGCAGTACTTC
size: once; V: TRBV11-2; J: TRBJ1-1; D: .; CDR3: CASSASQGLNTEAFF; DNA: TGTGCCAGCAGCGCATCGCAGGGGTTGAACACTGAAGCTTTCTTT
size: .; V: TRBV6-2/TRBV6-3; J: TRBJ1-5; D: .; CDR3: CASRGGGNQPQHF; DNA: TGTGCCAGCAGAGGCGGGGGGAATCAGCCCCAGCATTTT
size: few; V: TRBV6-1; J: TRBJ2-5; D: .; CDR3: CASKPITLETQYF; DNA: TGTGCCAGCAAGCCCATCACGCTAGAGACCCAGTACTTC
size: many; V: TRBV7-2; J: TRBJ1-1; D: .; CDR3: CASSLDHPVRGNTEAFF; DNA: TGTGCCAGCAGCTTAGATCACCCAGTTAGGGGTAACACTGAAGCTTTCTTT
size: few; V: TRBV7-2; J: TRBJ2-3; D: TRBD1; CDR3: CASSLGFGTDTTDTQYF; DNA: TGTGCCAGCAGCTTAGGTTTCGGGACAGATACCACAGATACGCAGTATTTT
size: few; V: TRBV7-2; J: TRBJ2-7; D: .; CDR3: CASSLGLAKSYEQYF; DNA: TGTGCCAGCAGCTTAGGGCTAGCAAAATCATACGAGCAGTACTTC
size: once; V: TRBV19; J: TRBJ2-5; D: TRBD1; CDR3: CASKRTGEETQYF; DNA: TGTGCCAGTAAGAGGACAGGGGAGGAGACCCAGTACTTC
size: .; V: TRBV7-2; J: TRBJ1-2; D: .; CDR3: CASSPPRDYGYTF; DNA: TGTGCCAGCAGCCCCCCCAGGGACTATGGCTACACCTTC
size: .; V: TRBV27; J: TRBJ1-5; D: .; CDR3: CASRPSTGGNQPQHF; DNA: TGTGCCAGCAGACCTTCTACGGGGGGCAATCAGCCCCAGCATTTT
size: .; V: TRBV18; J: TRBJ2-3; D: .; CDR3: CASSPATPSTDTQYF; DNA: TGTGCCAGCTCACCGGCTACTCCTAGCACAGATACGCAGTATTTT
size: .; V: TRBV7-8; J: TRBJ1-2; D: .; CDR3: CASSLGVGSHYGYTF; DNA: TGTGCCAGCAGCTTAGGGGTGGGCAGTCACTATGGCTACACCTTC
size: .; V: TRBV7-6; J: TRBJ2-7; D: .; CDR3: CASSPLPGRSYEQYF; DNA: TGTGCCAGCAGCCCACTACCGGGGCGGTCCTACGAGCAGTACTTC
size: once; V: TRBV19; J: TRBJ2-3; D: .; CDR3: CASSSPGAQGPPDTQYF; DNA: TGTGCCAGTAGTTCCCCCGGGGCCCAGGGGCCTCCAGATACGCAGTATTTT
size: once; V: TRBV12-3/TRBV12-4; J: TRBJ2-2; D: TRBD2; CDR3: CASTGRVSTGELFF; DNA: TGTGCCAGCACCGGGAGGGTGAGCACCGGGGAGCTGTTTTTT
size: .; V: TRBV6-1; J: TRBJ2-3; D: .; CDR3: CASSEGGYPTDTQYF; DNA: TGTGCCAGCAGTGAAGGGGGGTACCCCACAGATACGCAGTATTTT
size: .; V: TRBV12-3/TRBV12-4; J: TRBJ2-5; D: TRBD2; CDR3: CASKYTSGQETQYF; DNA: TGTGCCAGCAAATATACTAGCGGCCAAGAGACCCAGTACTTC
size: many; V: TRBV7-6; J: TRBJ1-1; D: TRBD1; CDR3: CASSPRGYFELKNTEAFF; DNA: TGTGCCAGCAGCCCCAGGGGGTATTTTGAGTTGAAGAACACTGAAGCTTTCTTT
size: .; V: TRBV4-1; J: TRBJ2-7; D: TRBD1; CDR3: CASSGTGTGHYEQYF; DNA: TGCGCCAGCAGCGGCACCGGGACAGGGCACTACGAGCAGTACTTC
size: .; V: TRBV5-5; J: TRBJ2-1; D: .; CDR3: CASSLYLFDSGEQFF; DNA: TGTGCCAGCAGCTTATACTTGTTCGACTCGGGTGAGCAGTTCTTC
size: .; V: TRBV4-1; J: TRBJ2-7; D: TRBD1; CDR3: CASSTLTGTGAYEQYF; DNA: TGCGCCAGCAGCACATTAACCGGGACAGGGGCCTACGAGCAGTACTTC
size: .; V: TRBV7-2; J: TRBJ2-1; D: TRBD2; CDR3: CASSPREGLGRGGNEQFF; DNA: TGTGCCAGCAGCCCCAGGGAGGGGCTCGGGCGGGGGGGCAATGAGCAGTTCTTC